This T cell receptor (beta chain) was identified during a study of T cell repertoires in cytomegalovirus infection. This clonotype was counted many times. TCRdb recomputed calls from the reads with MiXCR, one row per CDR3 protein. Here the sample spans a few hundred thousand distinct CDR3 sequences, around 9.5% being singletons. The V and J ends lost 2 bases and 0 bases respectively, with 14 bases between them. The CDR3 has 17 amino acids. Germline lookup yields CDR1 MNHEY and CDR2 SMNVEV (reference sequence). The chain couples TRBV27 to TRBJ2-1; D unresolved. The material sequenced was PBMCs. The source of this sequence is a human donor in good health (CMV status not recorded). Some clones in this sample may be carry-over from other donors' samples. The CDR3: CASSLSAVTSSYNEQFF. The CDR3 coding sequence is TGTGCCAGCAGTTTAAGCGCGGTAACGAGCTCCTACAATGAGCAGTTCTTC.